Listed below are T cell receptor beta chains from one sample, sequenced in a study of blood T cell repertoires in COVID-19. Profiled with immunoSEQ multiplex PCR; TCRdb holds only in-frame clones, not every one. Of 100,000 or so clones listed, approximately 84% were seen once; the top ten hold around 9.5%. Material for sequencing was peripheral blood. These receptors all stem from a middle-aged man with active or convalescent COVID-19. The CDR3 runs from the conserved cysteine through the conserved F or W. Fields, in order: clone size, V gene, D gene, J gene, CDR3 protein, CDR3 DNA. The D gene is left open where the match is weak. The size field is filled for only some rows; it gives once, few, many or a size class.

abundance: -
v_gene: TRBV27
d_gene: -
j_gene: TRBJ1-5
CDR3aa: CASSSSRASNQPQHF
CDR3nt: TGTGCCAGCAGTTCCTCCAGGGCTAGCAATCAGCCCCAGCATTTT

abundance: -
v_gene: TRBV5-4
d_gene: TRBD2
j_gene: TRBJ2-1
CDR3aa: CASSLGRGSRVNEQFF
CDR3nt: TGTGCCAGCAGCTTGGGGCGGGGGTCGAGGGTCAATGAGCAGTTCTTC

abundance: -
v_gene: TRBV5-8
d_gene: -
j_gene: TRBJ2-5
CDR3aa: CASSWADRLKTQYF
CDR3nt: TGTGCCAGCAGCTGGGCCGACAGGTTGAAGACCCAGTACTTC

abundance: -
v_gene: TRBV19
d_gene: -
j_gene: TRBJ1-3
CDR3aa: CASRTGKGAGNTIYF
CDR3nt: TGTGCCAGTAGGACGGGGAAGGGCGCTGGAAACACCATATATTTT

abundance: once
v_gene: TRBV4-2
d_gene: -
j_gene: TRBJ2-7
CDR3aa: CASSQDFLATYEQYF
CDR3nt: TGTGCCAGCAGCCAAGATTTCCTAGCCACCTACGAGCAGTACTTC

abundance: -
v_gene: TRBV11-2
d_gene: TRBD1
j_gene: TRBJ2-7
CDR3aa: CASRQIGQGVPEQYF
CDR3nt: TGTGCCAGCAGACAGATCGGACAGGGAGTTCCCGAGCAGTACTTC

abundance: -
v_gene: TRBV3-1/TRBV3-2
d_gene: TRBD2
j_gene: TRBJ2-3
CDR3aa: CASSLAGAATDTQYF
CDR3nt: TGTGCCAGCAGCCTAGCGGGGGCGGCTACAGATACGCAGTATTTT

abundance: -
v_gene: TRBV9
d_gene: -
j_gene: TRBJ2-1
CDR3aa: CASSLEGPGTSVNNEQFF
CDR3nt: TGTGCCAGCAGCTTAGAAGGACCGGGAACCTCTGTTAACAATGAGCAGTTCTTC

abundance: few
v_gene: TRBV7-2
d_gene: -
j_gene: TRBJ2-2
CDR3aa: CASSPRRATGELFF
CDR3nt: TGTGCCAGCAGCCCCCGTAGAGCGACCGGGGAGCTGTTTTTT

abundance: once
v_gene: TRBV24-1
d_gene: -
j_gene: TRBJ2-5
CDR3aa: CATSEGGPGGQQETQYF
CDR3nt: TGTGCCACCAGTGAGGGAGGGCCTGGGGGGCAGCAAGAGACCCAGTACTTC

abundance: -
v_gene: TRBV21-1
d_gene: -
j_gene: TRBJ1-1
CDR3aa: CATESSRDRAWNTEAFF
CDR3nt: TGTGCCACCGAGTCGTCCCGGGACAGGGCTTGGAACACTGAAGCTTTCTTT

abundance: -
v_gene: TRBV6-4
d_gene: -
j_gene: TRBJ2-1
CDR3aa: CASSEGQAPFNEQFF
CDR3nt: TGTGCCAGCAGTGAAGGTCAGGCCCCCTTCAATGAGCAGTTCTTC

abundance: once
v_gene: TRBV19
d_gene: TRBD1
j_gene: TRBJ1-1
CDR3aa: CASSKQGNRNTEAFF
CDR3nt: TGTGCCAGTAGTAAACAGGGGAATAGGAACACTGAAGCTTTCTTT

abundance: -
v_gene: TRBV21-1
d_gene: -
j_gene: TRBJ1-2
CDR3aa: CASSKKRDSLYGYTF
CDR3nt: TGTGCCAGCAGCAAAAAACGGGACAGTCTCTATGGCTACACCTTC

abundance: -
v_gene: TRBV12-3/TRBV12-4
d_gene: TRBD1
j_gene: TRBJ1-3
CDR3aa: CASRLEGARTIYF
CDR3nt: TGTGCCAGCAGGTTGGAGGGGGCAAGGACCATATATTTT

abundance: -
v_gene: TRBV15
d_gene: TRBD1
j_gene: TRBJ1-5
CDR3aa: CATGGQGRNQPQHF
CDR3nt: TGTGCCACCGGAGGACAGGGCCGTAATCAGCCCCAGCATTTT

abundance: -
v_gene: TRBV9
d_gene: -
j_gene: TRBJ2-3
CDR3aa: CASSAQGDTQYF
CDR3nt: TGTGCCAGCAGCGCTCAGGGGGATACGCAGTATTTT

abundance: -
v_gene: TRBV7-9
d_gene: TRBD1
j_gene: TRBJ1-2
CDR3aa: CASSSDRESYGYTF
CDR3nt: TGTGCCAGCAGCTCGGACAGGGAATCCTATGGCTACACCTTC

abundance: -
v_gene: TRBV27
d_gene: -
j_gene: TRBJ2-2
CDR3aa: CASSLGPYTGELFF
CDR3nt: TGTGCCAGCAGTTTAGGCCCCTACACCGGGGAGCTGTTTTTT

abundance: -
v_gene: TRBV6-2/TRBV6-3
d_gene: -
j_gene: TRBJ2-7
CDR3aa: CASSWPGSYEQYF
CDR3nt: TGTGCCAGCAGTTGGCCGGGTTCCTACGAGCAGTACTTC

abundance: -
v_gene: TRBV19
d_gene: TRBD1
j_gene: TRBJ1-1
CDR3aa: CASSGGMANTEAFF
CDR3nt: TGTGCCAGTTCAGGGGGCATGGCGAACACTGAAGCTTTCTTT

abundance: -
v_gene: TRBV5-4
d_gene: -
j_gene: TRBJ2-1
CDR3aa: CASSSAYNEQFF
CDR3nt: TGTGCCAGCAGTTCAGCCTACAATGAGCAGTTCTTC

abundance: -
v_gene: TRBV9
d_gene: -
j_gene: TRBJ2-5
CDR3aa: CASSPSPGRGETQYF
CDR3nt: TGTGCCAGCAGCCCCTCTCCAGGCAGGGGTGAGACCCAGTACTTC

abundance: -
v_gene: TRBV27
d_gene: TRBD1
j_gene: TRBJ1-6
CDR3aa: CASTSQDRNSPLHF
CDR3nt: TGTGCCAGCACTTCCCAGGACAGGAATTCACCCCTCCACTTT

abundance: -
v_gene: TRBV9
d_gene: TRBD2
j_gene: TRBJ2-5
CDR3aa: CASSEGEGLTQYF
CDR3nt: TGTGCCAGCAGCGAAGGGGAGGGGCTGACCCAGTACTTC

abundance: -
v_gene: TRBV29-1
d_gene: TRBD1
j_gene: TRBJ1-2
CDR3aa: CSVEDPGQGWRHGYTF
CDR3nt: TGCAGCGTTGAAGATCCCGGACAGGGGTGGAGGCATGGCTACACCTTC

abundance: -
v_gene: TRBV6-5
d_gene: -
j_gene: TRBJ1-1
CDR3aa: CASRPDRIGEAFF
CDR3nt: TGTGCCAGCAGACCCGACAGGATCGGTGAAGCTTTCTTT

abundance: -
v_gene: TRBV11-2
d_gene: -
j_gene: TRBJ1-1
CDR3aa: CASSLAGQKNTEAFF
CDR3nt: TGTGCCAGCAGCTTAGCCGGACAGAAGAACACTGAAGCTTTCTTT

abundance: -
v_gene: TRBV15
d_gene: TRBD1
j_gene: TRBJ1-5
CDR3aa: CATSSLRGQPQHF
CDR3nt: TGTGCCACCAGCAGCCTCAGGGGGCAGCCCCAGCATTTT

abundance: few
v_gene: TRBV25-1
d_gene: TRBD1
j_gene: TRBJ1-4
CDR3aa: CASSPLTGGKLFF
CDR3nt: TGTGCCAGCAGTCCCTTAACAGGGGGAAAACTGTTTTTT

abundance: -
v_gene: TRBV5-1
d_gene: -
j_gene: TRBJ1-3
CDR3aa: CASSLGTVGPGNTIYF
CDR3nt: TGCGCCAGCAGCTTGGGTACGGTTGGTCCTGGAAACACCATATATTTT

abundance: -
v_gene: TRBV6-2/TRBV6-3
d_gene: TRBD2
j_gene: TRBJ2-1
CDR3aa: CASSTQRGGPEGNEQFF
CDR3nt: TGTGCCAGCAGTACCCAGCGGGGGGGCCCGGAGGGCAATGAGCAGTTCTTC

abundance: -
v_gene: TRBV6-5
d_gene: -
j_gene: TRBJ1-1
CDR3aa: CASSGTFNTEAFF
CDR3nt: TGTGCCTCCTCCGGGACTTTCAACACTGAAGCTTTCTTT

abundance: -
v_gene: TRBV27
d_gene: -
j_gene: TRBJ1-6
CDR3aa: CASSLGGGNSPLHF
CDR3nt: TGTGCCAGCAGTTTAGGGGGAGGCAATTCACCCCTCCACTTT

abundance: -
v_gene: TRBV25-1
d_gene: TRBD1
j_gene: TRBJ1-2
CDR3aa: CASSEGQGRIRGYTF
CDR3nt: TGTGCCAGCAGTGAGGGACAGGGGCGGATAAGAGGCTACACCTTC

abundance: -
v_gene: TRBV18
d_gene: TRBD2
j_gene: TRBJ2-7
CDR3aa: CASSPPVFLRGGLSYEQYF
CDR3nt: TGTGCCAGCTCACCACCGGTTTTCTTGCGGGGGGGCCTCTCCTACGAGCAGTACTTC

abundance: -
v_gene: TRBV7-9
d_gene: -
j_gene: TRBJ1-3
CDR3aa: CASSFSDTIYF
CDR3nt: TGTGCCAGCAGCTTTTCGGACACCATATATTTT

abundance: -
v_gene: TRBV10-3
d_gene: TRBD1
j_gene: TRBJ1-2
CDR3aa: CAISGQGDGYTF
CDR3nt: TGTGCCATCAGCGGGCAGGGGGATGGCTACACCTTC

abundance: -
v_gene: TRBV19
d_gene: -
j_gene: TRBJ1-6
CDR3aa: CASSIDRGREGSPLHF
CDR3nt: TGTGCCAGTAGTATAGATCGAGGCAGGGAAGGCTCACCCCTCCACTTT

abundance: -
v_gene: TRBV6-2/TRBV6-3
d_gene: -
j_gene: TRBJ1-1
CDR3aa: CASSYAPGTPNTEAFF
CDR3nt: TGTGCCAGCAGTTACGCCCCCGGGACACCGAACACTGAAGCTTTCTTT

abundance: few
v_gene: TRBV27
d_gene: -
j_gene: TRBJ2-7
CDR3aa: CASSLGGTDTYEQYF
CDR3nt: TGTGCCAGCAGTTTAGGAGGGACCGATACCTACGAGCAGTACTTC

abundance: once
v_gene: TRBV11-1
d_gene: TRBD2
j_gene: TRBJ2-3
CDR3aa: CASRPAGVPTDTQYF
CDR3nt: TGTGCCAGCAGACCCGCGGGGGTCCCCACAGATACGCAGTATTTT

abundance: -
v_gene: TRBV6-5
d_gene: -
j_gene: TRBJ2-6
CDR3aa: CASMEAAQGANVLTF
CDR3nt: TGTGCCAGCATGGAGGCCGCGCAGGGGGCCAACGTCCTGACTTTC

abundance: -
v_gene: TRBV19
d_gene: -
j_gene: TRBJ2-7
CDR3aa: CASSHRESYEQYF
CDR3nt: TGTGCCAGTAGCCACAGGGAATCCTACGAGCAGTACTTC

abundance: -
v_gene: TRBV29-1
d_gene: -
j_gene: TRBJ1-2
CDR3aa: CSGAPDGGGYGYTF
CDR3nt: TGCAGCGGCGCCCCTGACGGCGGTGGGTATGGCTACACCTTC

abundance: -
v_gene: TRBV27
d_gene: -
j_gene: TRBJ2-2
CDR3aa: CASRAPLATGELFF
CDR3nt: TGTGCCAGCAGGGCGCCGTTAGCTACCGGGGAGCTGTTTTTT

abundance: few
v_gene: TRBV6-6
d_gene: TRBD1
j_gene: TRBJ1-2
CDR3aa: CASSAQDRTAYGYTF
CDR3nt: TGTGCCAGCAGTGCACAGGACAGGACCGCGTATGGCTACACCTTC

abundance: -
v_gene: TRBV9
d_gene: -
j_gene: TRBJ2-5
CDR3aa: CASSVAGGPETQYF
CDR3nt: TGTGCCAGCAGCGTAGCGGGGGGCCCGGAGACCCAGTACTTC

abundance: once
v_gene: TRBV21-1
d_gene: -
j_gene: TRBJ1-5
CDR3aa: CASSPRGAFPNQPQHF
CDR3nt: TGTGCCAGCAGCCCAAGAGGAGCTTTCCCAAATCAGCCCCAGCATTTT

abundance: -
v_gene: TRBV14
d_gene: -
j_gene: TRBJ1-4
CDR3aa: CASRRGSANEKLFF
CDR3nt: TGTGCCAGCAGGAGAGGGTCAGCTAATGAAAAACTGTTTTTT

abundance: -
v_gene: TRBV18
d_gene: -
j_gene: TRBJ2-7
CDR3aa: CASSRTAGRQGIKYEQYF
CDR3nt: TGTGCCAGCTCACGGACCGCGGGACGACAGGGAATCAAGTACGAGCAGTACTTC

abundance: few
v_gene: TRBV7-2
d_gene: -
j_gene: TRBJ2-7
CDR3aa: CASSMGAVSSYEQYF
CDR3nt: TGTGCCAGCAGCATGGGGGCAGTTTCCTCCTACGAGCAGTACTTC

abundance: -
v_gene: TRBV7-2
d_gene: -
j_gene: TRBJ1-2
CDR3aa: CASSPSQGFFYGYTF
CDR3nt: TGTGCCAGCAGCCCTTCGCAGGGGTTTTTCTATGGCTACACCTTC

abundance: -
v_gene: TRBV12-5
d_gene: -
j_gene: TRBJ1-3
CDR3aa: CASGLGGGNTIYF
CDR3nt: TGTGCTAGTGGTTTGGGAGGGGGAAACACCATATATTTT

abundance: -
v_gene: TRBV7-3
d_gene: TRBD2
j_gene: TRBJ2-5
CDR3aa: CASSLTGTSAGQETQYF
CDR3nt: TGTGCCAGCAGCTTAACCGGGACTAGCGCGGGTCAAGAGACCCAGTACTTC